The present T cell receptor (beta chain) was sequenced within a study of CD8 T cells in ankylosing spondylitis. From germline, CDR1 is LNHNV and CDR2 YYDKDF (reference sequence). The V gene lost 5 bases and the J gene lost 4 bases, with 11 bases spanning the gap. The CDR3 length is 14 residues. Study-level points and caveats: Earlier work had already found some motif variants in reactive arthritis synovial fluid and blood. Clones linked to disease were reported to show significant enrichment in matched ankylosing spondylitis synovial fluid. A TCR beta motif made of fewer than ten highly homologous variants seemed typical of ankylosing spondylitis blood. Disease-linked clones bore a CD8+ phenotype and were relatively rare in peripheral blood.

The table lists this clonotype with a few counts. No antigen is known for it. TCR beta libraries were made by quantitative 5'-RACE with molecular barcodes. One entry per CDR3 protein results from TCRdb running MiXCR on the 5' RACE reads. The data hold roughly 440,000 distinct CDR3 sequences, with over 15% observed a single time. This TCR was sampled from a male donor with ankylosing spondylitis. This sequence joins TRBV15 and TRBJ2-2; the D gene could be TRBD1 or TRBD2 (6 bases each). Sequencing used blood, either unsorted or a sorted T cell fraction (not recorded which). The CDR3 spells CATSGGRVTGELFF. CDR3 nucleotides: TGTGCCACCAGCGGGGGGCGGGTCACCGGGGAGCTGTTTTTT. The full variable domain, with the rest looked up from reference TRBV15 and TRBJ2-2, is DAMVIQNPRYQVTQFGKPVTLSCSQTLNHNVMYWYQQKSSQAPKLLFHYYDKDFNNEADTPDNFQSRRPNTSFCFLDIRSPGLGDTAMYLCATSGGRVTGELFFGEGSRLTVL.